This T cell receptor beta chain was obtained from a study of radiotherapy plus CTLA-4 blockade in lung cancer. Some clones are missing from TCRdb's copy, which holds only in-frame ones; the method was immunoSEQ multiplex PCR. The sample includes about 98,000 clones, approximately 85% of them seen just once. This clone has a handful of counts. Germline loops: CDR1 SNHLY, CDR2 FYNNEI. The V end lost 3 bases, the J end lost 7 bases, and 10 bases lay between the germline ends. This CDR3 comprises 13 residues. Sequences were derived from peripheral blood, sampled from a patient treated with radiotherapy plus ipilimumab. This receptor was obtained from a human donor with non-small cell lung cancer who had a partial response to radiotherapy plus ipilimumab. The chain joins TRBV2 to TRBJ2-1, with D perhaps matching TRBD2 (6 bases). The CDR3 is CASSELRENEQFF. The CDR3 DNA is TGTGCCAGCAGTGAGCTCCGGGAGAATGAGCAGTTCTTC.